This TCR beta chain was identified during a study of CD8+ T cells in alopecia areata. The overall study: A regimen of oral tofacitinib, 5 to 10 mg twice daily, was given to treated patients.

Collected material from alopecia areata patients comprised lesional scalp punch biopsies and peripheral blood. From PBMCs, CD4+ and CD8+ T cells were sorted. Germline CDR1 and CDR2: PRHDT and FYEKMQ (reference sequence). V shed 0 bases and J shed 7 bases, with 16 bases lying between them. CDR3 size: 15 residues. The authors extracted RNA and reverse transcribed it into cDNA as the sequencing template. Assay used: immunoSEQ multiplex PCR; TCRdb lists only in-frame clones, some missing. This sample has under 70,000 clones, with 95% to 97% found just once. The specimen was CD8+ T cells sorted from blood, collected at week 0. The V and J genes are TRBV13 and TRBJ2-7; tentative D call: TRBD2 (6 bases). The clonotype comes from a human donor with alopecia areata. CDR3 nucleotides: TGTGCCAGCAGCTTAGGAGGCGGGACCCTCGGGGAGCAGTACTTC. Protein product: CASSLGGGTLGEQYF.